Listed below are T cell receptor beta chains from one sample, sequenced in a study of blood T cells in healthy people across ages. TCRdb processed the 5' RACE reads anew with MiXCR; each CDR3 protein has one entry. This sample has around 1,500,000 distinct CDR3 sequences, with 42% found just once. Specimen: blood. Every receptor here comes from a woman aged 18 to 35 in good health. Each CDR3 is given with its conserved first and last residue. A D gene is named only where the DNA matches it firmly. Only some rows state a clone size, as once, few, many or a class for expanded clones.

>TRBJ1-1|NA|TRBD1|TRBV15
TGTGCCACCAGCAGCCCTCGGACAGGGGGCGCGTCGGGTGCTTTCTTT
CATSSPRTGGASGAFF
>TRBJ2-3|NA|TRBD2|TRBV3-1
TGTGCCAGCAGCCAAGTTATTCGACTAGCGGGGAGCACAGATACGCAGTATTTT
CASSQVIRLAGSTDTQYF
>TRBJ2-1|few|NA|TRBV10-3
TGTGCCATCAAAGATCAGGGGCTAGGCGATGAGCAGTTCTTC
CAIKDQGLGDEQFF
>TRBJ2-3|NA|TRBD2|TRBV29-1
TGCAGCCGGGGACTAGCGGGGGGTACCCTCACAGATACGCAGTATTTT
CSRGLAGGTLTDTQYF
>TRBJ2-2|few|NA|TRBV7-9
TGTGCCAGCAGCTTAGCGGGGGGGCCCGTCGGGGAGCTGTTTTTT
CASSLAGGPVGELFF
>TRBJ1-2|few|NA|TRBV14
TGTGCCAGCAGCCAATACAGTGGCCCGGCGGATGGCTACACCTTC
CASSQYSGPADGYTF
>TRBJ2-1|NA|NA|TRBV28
TGTGCCGGCAGTTTAATTGTGGGGAACTACAATGAGCAGTTCTTC
CAGSLIVGNYNEQFF
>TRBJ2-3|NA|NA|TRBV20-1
TGCAGTGCTTTAACGGGGTGGCCAGATACGCAGTATTTT
CSALTGWPDTQYF
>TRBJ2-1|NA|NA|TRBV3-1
TGTGCCAGCAGCCAACTACTAGCCCCAAGCTCCTACAATGAGCAGTTCTTC
CASSQLLAPSSYNEQFF
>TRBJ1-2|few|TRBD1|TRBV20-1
TGCAGTGCCGGGACAGGGGAAATCTATGGCTACACCTTC
CSAGTGEIYGYTF
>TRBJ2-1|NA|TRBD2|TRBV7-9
TGTGCCAGCAGCTCGACTAGCGAGAACTACAATGAGCAGTTCTTC
CASSSTSENYNEQFF
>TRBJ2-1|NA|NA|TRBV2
TGTGCCAGCAGCCTCTGGACCGGGAAGTTCTTC
CASSLWTGKFF
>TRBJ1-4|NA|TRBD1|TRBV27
TGTGCCAGCAGTTTTTCCTCACCGGGACAGGGTCTGTTGAATGAAAAACTGTTTTTT
CASSFSSPGQGLLNEKLFF
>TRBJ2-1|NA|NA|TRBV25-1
TGTGCCAGCAGTAGTGATGAGCGGTTCTTC
CASSSDERFF
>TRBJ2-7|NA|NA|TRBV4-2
TGTGCCAGCAGCCGCCCAATGATAGGGGATAATCCCTACGAGCAGTACTTC
CASSRPMIGDNPYEQYF
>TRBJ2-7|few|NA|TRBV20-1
TGCAGTGCTCTCCGGCCCGGCACCCCCTACGAGCAGTACTTC
CSALRPGTPYEQYF
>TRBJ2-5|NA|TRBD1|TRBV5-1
TGCGCCAGCAGCGTTAGGCCCGGGACAGGGCAAGAGACCCGGTACTTC
CASSVRPGTGQETRYF
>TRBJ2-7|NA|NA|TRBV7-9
TGTGCCAGCAGTCCTTCTAGCGCGTCCTACGAGCAGTACTTC
CASSPSSASYEQYF
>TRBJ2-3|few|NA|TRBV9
TGTGCCAGCAGCGTAGGGCCCACCAGCACAGATACGCAGTATTTT
CASSVGPTSTDTQYF
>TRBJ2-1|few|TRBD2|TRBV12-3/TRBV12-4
TGTGCCAGCCGAAGGGCGGGGGGGCTTAACGAGCAGTTCTTC
CASRRAGGLNEQFF
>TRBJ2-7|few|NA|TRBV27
TGTGCCAGCAGTGGCGCTACAAGATACGAGCAGTACTTC
CASSGATRYEQYF
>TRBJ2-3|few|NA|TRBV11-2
TGTGCCAGCAGCTTAGGGGCGACTAGTCTCACAGATACGCAGTATTTT
CASSLGATSLTDTQYF
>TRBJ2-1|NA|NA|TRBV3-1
TGTGCCAGCAGATTTTCCGACAATGAGCAGTTCTTC
CASRFSDNEQFF
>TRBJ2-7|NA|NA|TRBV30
TGTGCCTGGAGTCCCAGTAGTAGGGCCCACGAGCAGTACTTC
CAWSPSSRAHEQYF
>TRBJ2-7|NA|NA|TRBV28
TGTGCCAGCAGTTCCATCACCGACGGCAGACTCTACGAGCAGTACTTC
CASSSITDGRLYEQYF
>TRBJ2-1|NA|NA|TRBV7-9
TGTGCCAGCAGCTTTAATAGACGAGGGGGCAATGAGCAGTTCTTC
CASSFNRRGGNEQFF
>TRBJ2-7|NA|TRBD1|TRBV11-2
TGTGCCAGCAGTTTGACAGGGGAAGTTGTGGTCTACGAGCAGTACTTC
CASSLTGEVVVYEQYF
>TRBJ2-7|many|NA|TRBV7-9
TGTGCCAGCAGCTTAAACAACAAAGGCTACGAGCAGTACTTC
CASSLNNKGYEQYF
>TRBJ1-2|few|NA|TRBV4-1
TGCGCCAGCAGCCACACAGGGATCGTGTATGGCTACACCTTC
CASSHTGIVYGYTF
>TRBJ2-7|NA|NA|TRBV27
TGTGCCAGCAGTTTATCGTCTCCAGGGACCTACGAGCAGTACTTC
CASSLSSPGTYEQYF
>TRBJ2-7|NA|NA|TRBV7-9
TGTGCCAGCAGGCCCGGACCTGTTCCCTACGAGCAGTACTTC
CASRPGPVPYEQYF
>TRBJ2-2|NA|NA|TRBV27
TGTGCCAGCAGTTTAACGGCAGGAGTGAACACCGGGGAGCTGTTTTTT
CASSLTAGVNTGELFF
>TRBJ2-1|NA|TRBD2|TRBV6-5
TGTGCCAGCAACGCGGGAGGACACAATGAGCAGTTCTTC
CASNAGGHNEQFF
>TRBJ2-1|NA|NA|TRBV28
TGTGCCAGCAGTCTGGGCCGAGCCAGGGTGACCTACAATGAGCAGTTCTTC
CASSLGRARVTYNEQFF
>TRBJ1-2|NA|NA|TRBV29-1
TGCAGCGTTGAGTCGGGGATGAAAAAAAGGGCCTATGGCTACACCTTC
CSVESGMKKRAYGYTF
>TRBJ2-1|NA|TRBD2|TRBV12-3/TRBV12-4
TGTGCCAGCAGCCTTAGCGGGAGGAAGTGGGAGACCCAGTTCTTC
CASSLSGRKWETQFF
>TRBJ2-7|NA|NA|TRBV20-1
TGCAGTGCTGCCGGGGGAGGCTTCTACTCCTACGAGCAGTACTTC
CSAAGGGFYSYEQYF
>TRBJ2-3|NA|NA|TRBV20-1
TGCAGTGCTAGAGTTCCTAGCAAGCGCGCAGCTACGCAGTATTTT
CSARVPSKRAATQYF
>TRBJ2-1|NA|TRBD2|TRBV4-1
TGCGCCAGCGGACTAGCGGGGGTTAACGATGAGCAGTTCTTC
CASGLAGVNDEQFF
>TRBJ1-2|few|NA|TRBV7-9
TGTGCCAGCAGCTTAGTGAACTTGGACCCGCTGAATGGCTACACCTTC
CASSLVNLDPLNGYTF
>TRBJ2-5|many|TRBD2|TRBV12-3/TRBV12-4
TGCGCCAGCAGTGCGGGAGGAGAGACCCAGTACTTC
CASSAGGETQYF
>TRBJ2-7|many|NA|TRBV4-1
TGCGCCAGCAGCCAAGGGCTTTGGAACGAGCAGTACTTC
CASSQGLWNEQYF
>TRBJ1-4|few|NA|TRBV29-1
TGCAGCGTTGATACAGGAGAAAAACTGTTTTTT
CSVDTGEKLFF
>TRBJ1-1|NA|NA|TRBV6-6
TGTGCCAGCACCGTTAGCACTGAAGCTTTCTTT
CASTVSTEAFF
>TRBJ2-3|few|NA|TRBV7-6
TGTGCCAGCAGACTCGGGGCGGTAGATACGCAGTATTTT
CASRLGAVDTQYF
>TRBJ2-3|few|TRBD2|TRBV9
TGTGCCAGCAGCCCCGGACTAGAGGATACGCAGTATTTT
CASSPGLEDTQYF
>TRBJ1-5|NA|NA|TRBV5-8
TGTGCCAGCAGCTCATCGGTGCCGGGACGGCCAAATCAGCCCCAGCATTTT
CASSSSVPGRPNQPQHF
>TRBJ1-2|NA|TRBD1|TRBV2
TGTGCCAGCAGCGGCACCCGGGACAGGGGGTTCTATGGCTACACCTTC
CASSGTRDRGFYGYTF
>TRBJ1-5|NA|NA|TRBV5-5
TGTGCCAGCAGCTTGGACAGCTTTTACCAGCCCCAGCATTTT
CASSLDSFYQPQHF
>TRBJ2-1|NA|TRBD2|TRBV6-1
TGTGCCAGCAGTGAGCGCCGACTAGCGGGTTTGTCCTACAATGAGCAGTTCTTC
CASSERRLAGLSYNEQFF
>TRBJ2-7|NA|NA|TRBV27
TGTGCCAGCAGTTCGAACGGGCTCTACGAGCAGTACTTC
CASSSNGLYEQYF
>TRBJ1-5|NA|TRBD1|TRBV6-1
TGTGCCAGCAGGGACAGGGGATCAGGATGGGATCAGCCCCAGCATTTT
CASRDRGSGWDQPQHF
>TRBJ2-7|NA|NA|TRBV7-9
TGTGCCAGCAGCTCCACCTTTGAGGAGCAGTACTTC
CASSSTFEEQYF
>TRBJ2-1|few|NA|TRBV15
TGTGCCACCAGCAGATGGAGCTGGAATGAGCAGTTCTTC
CATSRWSWNEQFF
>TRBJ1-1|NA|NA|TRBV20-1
TGCAGTGCTATGAGGGACACGAACACTGAAGCTTTCTTT
CSAMRDTNTEAFF
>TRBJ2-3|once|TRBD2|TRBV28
TGTGCCAGCAGCTGGGGACGGGGGGCAGATACGCAGTATTTT
CASSWGRGADTQYF
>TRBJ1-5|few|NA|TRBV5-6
TGTGCCAGCAGCTTGTGGGGCAGTAGCAATCAGCCCCAGCATTTT
CASSLWGSSNQPQHF
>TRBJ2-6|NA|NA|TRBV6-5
TGTGCCAGCAGTTACTCGGGGCTCGCAGGGGCTGGGGCCAACGTCCTGACTTTC
CASSYSGLAGAGANVLTF
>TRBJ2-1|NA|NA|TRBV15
TGTGCCACCAGCAGAGAGCAGTCCTACAATGAGCAGTTCTTC
CATSREQSYNEQFF
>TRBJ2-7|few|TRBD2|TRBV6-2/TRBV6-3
TGTGCCAGCAGTTTCCAGCGGGGTCCCTACGAGCAGTACTTC
CASSFQRGPYEQYF